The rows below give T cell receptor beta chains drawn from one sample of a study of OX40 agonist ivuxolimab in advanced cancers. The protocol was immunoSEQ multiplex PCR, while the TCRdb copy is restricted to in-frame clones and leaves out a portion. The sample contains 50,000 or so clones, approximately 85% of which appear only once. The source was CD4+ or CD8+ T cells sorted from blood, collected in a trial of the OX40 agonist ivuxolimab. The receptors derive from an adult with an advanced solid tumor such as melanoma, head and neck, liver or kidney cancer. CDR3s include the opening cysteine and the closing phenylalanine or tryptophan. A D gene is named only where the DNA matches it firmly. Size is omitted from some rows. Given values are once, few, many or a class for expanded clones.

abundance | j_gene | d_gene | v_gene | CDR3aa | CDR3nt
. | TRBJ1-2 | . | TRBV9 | CASSVGQGGYTF | TGTGCCAGCAGCGTAGGGCAGGGAGGCTACACCTTC
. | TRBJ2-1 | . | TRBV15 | CATSRVQGSYNEQFF | TGTGCCACCAGCAGAGTTCAGGGGTCCTACAATGAGCAGTTCTTC
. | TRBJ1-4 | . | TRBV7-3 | CASSLTDSKYEKLFF | TGTGCCAGCAGCTTAACGGACAGCAAATATGAAAAACTGTTTTTT
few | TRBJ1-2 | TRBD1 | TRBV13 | CASSLNPPGQGAFGYGYTF | TGTGCCAGCAGCTTAAATCCCCCGGGACAGGGGGCCTTTGGCTATGGCTACACCTTC
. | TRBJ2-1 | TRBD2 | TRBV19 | CASREGTSGRTYNEQFF | TGTGCCAGTAGAGAAGGGACTAGCGGGAGAACCTACAATGAGCAGTTCTTC
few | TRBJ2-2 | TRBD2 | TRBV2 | CASSETGSGRAFTGELFF | TGTGCCAGCAGTGAAACCGGAAGCGGGAGGGCCTTTACCGGGGAGCTGTTTTTT
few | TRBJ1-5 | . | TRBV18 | CASSPKGQAQHF | TGTGCCAGCTCACCCAAGGGTCAGGCCCAGCATTTT
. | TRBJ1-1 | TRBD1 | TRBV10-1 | CASSEGGQGLNTEAFF | TGCGCCAGCAGTGAGGGGGGACAGGGATTGAACACTGAAGCTTTCTTT
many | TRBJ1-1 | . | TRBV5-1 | CASSPNLLDSLNTEAFF | TGCGCCAGCAGCCCAAACCTCTTGGACAGTTTGAACACTGAAGCTTTCTTT
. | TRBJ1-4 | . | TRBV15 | CATSRDVPGFATNEKLFF | TGTGCCACCAGCAGAGATGTTCCCGGCTTTGCAACTAATGAAAAACTGTTTTTT
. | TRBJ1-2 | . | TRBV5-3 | CASRSPQGYRSGYTF | TGTGCCAGCAGATCCCCCCAGGGGTATAGGTCTGGCTACACCTTC
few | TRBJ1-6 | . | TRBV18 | CASSRGSYNSPLHF | TGTGCCAGCTCCCGAGGGTCCTATAATTCACCCCTCCACTTT
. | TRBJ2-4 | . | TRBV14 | CASSQCDTVQYF | TGTGCCAGCAGCCAATGCGACACGGTTCAGTACTTC
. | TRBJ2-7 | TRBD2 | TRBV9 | CASSLHSGGSGSQIYEQYF | TGTGCCAGCAGCCTTCACTCGGGGGGTAGCGGGAGTCAGATCTACGAGCAGTACTTC
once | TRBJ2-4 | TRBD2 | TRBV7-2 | CASTLIAGGTKNIQYF | TGTGCCAGCACCCTAATTGCGGGAGGGACCAAAAACATTCAGTACTTC
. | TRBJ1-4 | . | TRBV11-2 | CASSSRQQGEKLFF | TGTGCCAGCAGTTCCCGACAGCAGGGCGAAAAACTGTTTTTT
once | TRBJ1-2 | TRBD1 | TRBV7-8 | CASSSGTVGFGYTF | TGTGCCAGCAGCTCCGGGACAGTAGGGTTCGGCTACACCTTC
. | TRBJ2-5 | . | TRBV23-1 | CASSLKDSLETQYF | TGCGCCAGCAGTCTTAAAGACTCCTTAGAGACCCAGTACTTC
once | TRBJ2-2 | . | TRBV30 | CAWGALMGGELFF | TGTGCCTGGGGCGCATTGATGGGCGGGGAGCTGTTTTTT
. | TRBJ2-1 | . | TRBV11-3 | CASSISKGYSDNEQFF | TGTGCCAGCAGCATCTCAAAGGGGTATAGTGACAATGAGCAGTTCTTC
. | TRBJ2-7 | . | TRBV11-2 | CASSLHASSYEQYF | TGTGCCAGCAGCTTACACGCTAGCTCCTACGAGCAGTACTTC
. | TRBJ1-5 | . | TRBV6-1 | CASSEAEQQPQHF | TGTGCCAGCAGTGAAGCTGAACAGCAGCCCCAGCATTTT
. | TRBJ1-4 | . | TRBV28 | CASSLLVGGANEKLFF | TGTGCCAGCAGTTTATTGGTGGGGGGGGCTAATGAAAAACTGTTTTTT
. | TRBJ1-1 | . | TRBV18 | CASSPNSYTEAFF | TGTGCCAGCTCACCAAACTCTTACACTGAAGCTTTCTTT
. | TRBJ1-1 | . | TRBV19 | CASSMVRGRTEAFF | TGTGCCAGTAGTATGGTGAGGGGCAGGACTGAAGCTTTCTTT
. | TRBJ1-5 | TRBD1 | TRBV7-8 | CASSWSGGDGNQPQHF | TGTGCCAGCAGCTGGTCAGGGGGCGACGGCAATCAGCCCCAGCATTTT
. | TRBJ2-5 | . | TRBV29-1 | CSVEVGRETQYF | TGCAGCGTTGAAGTGGGGAGAGAGACCCAGTACTTC
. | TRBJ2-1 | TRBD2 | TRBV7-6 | CASRLTSGRPAGEQFF | TGTGCCAGCAGACTGACTAGCGGGAGGCCGGCGGGTGAGCAGTTCTTC
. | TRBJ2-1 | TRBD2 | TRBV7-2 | CASSLASGGLNEQFF | TGTGCCAGCAGCTTAGCTAGCGGGGGGCTCAATGAGCAGTTCTTC
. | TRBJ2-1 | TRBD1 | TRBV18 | CASSPPTGARNEQFF | TGTGCCAGCTCACCACCAACAGGGGCCAGGAATGAGCAGTTCTTC
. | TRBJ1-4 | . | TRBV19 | CASSTRDTLNEKLFF | TGTGCCAGTAGTACCCGGGACACCCTTAATGAAAAACTGTTTTTT
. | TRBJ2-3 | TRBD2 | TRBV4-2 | CASSQEPLATDTQYF | TGTGCCAGCAGCCAAGAGCCACTAGCGACAGATACGCAGTATTTT
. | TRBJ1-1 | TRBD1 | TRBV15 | CATSRPRDSEAFF | TGTGCCACCAGCAGACCCCGGGACAGTGAAGCTTTCTTT
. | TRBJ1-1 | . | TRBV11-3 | CASSLGRANTEAFF | TGTGCCAGCAGCTTAGGCAGGGCGAACACTGAAGCTTTCTTT
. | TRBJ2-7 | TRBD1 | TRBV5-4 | CASSRDSYEQYF | TGTGCCAGCAGCCGGGACAGCTACGAGCAGTACTTC
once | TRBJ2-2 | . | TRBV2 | CASSGLGQNTGELFF | TGTGCCAGCAGCGGGTTGGGACAGAACACCGGGGAGCTGTTTTTT
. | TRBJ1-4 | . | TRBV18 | CASSPYLGNEKLFF | TGTGCCAGCTCACCTTATCTGGGGAATGAAAAACTGTTTTTT
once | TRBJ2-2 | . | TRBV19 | CASLATGYAGELFF | TGTGCCAGTCTAGCGACAGGGTATGCCGGGGAGCTGTTTTTT
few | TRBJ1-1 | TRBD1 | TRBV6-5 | CASSYSDRANTEAFF | TGTGCCAGCAGTTATTCAGACAGGGCGAACACTGAAGCTTTCTTT
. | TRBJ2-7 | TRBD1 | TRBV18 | CASSPGQGLYEQYF | TGTGCCAGCTCACCGGGACAGGGACTCTACGAGCAGTACTTC
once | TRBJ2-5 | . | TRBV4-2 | CASSPTRGETQYF | TGTGCCAGCAGCCCGACGAGGGGAGAGACCCAGTACTTC
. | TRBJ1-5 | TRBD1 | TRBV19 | CASSTGQGAGQPQHF | TGTGCCAGTAGTACAGGACAGGGGGCAGGGCAGCCCCAGCATTTT